The rows below give T cell receptor beta chains drawn from one sample of a study of chemoradiotherapy in HPV16-positive cancers. Using immunoSEQ multiplex PCR, the repertoire was profiled, and TCRdb retains in-frame clones only, with some absent. The sample has fewer than 25,000 clones; around 75% are singletons. The biological material was taken from a patient who underwent chemoradiotherapy. The receptors were gathered from a human donor with HPV-associated anogenital cancer. CDR3s include the opening cysteine and the closing phenylalanine or tryptophan. D genes are given only for firm matches. Size tells how often a clone was seen (once, few, many) or the class of an expanded clone, and some rows leave it out.

V gene: TRBV4-2; J gene: TRBJ1-4; clone size: NA; D gene: TRBD1; CDR3 protein: CASSQEGQRGEKLFF; CDR3 DNA: TGTGCCAGCAGCCAAGAGGGACAGAGAGGAGAAAAACTGTTTTTT
V gene: TRBV7-9; J gene: TRBJ2-7; clone size: NA; D gene: TRBD1; CDR3 protein: CASSLAGQYEQYF; CDR3 DNA: TGTGCCAGCAGCTTAGCGGGACAGTACGAGCAGTACTTC
V gene: TRBV21-1; J gene: TRBJ1-2; clone size: few; D gene: NA; CDR3 protein: CASTLFRDRDYGYTF; CDR3 DNA: TGTGCCAGCACCCTTTTTAGAGACAGGGACTATGGCTACACCTTC
V gene: TRBV10-2; J gene: TRBJ2-7; clone size: NA; D gene: NA; CDR3 protein: CASSGAPVSYEQYF; CDR3 DNA: TGCGCCAGCAGTGGGGCCCCAGTTTCCTACGAGCAGTACTTC
V gene: TRBV28; J gene: TRBJ2-7; clone size: NA; D gene: NA; CDR3 protein: CASSFRGATYEQYF; CDR3 DNA: TGTGCCAGCAGTTTTCGGGGTGCCACCTACGAGCAGTACTTC
V gene: TRBV7-6; J gene: TRBJ2-3; clone size: few; D gene: NA; CDR3 protein: CASSLSPHTSTDTQYF; CDR3 DNA: TGTGCCAGCAGCTTAAGTCCACACACTAGCACAGATACGCAGTATTTT
V gene: TRBV19; J gene: TRBJ2-1; clone size: NA; D gene: TRBD2; CDR3 protein: CASSIQAGGPTNEQFF; CDR3 DNA: TGTGCCAGTAGTATACAAGCGGGAGGGCCGACGAATGAGCAGTTCTTC
V gene: TRBV11-2; J gene: TRBJ2-1; clone size: NA; D gene: NA; CDR3 protein: CASSFHEQFF; CDR3 DNA: TGTGCCAGCAGCTTCCATGAGCAGTTCTTC
V gene: TRBV27; J gene: TRBJ1-1; clone size: once; D gene: NA; CDR3 protein: CASSPVRGIRVAEAFF; CDR3 DNA: TGTGCCAGCAGCCCGGTAAGAGGGATTAGGGTCGCTGAAGCTTTCTTT
V gene: TRBV19; J gene: TRBJ1-5; clone size: NA; D gene: TRBD1; CDR3 protein: CASSPPEGQKNQPQHF; CDR3 DNA: TGTGCCAGTAGTCCCCCAGAGGGACAGAAAAATCAGCCCCAGCATTTT
V gene: TRBV7-6; J gene: TRBJ2-3; clone size: NA; D gene: TRBD1; CDR3 protein: CASSLEGQGLSADTQYF; CDR3 DNA: TGTGCCAGCAGCTTAGAGGGACAGGGGTTGAGCGCAGATACGCAGTATTTT
V gene: TRBV11-2; J gene: TRBJ2-7; clone size: NA; D gene: NA; CDR3 protein: CASSLVAPIYEQYF; CDR3 DNA: TGTGCCAGCAGCTTAGTTGCGCCCATTTACGAGCAGTACTTC
V gene: TRBV11-1; J gene: TRBJ2-1; clone size: once; D gene: NA; CDR3 protein: CASSLWGAEVRGNEQFF; CDR3 DNA: TGTGCCAGCAGCTTGTGGGGGGCCGAAGTCCGCGGCAATGAGCAGTTCTTC
V gene: TRBV2; J gene: TRBJ1-1; clone size: NA; D gene: TRBD1; CDR3 protein: CASREQGAVTEAFF; CDR3 DNA: TGTGCCAGCAGGGAACAGGGGGCGGTCACTGAAGCTTTCTTT
V gene: TRBV19; J gene: TRBJ1-2; clone size: NA; D gene: TRBD1; CDR3 protein: CASTKQGYYGYTF; CDR3 DNA: TGTGCCAGTACCAAACAGGGGTACTATGGCTACACCTTC
V gene: TRBV7-2; J gene: TRBJ2-2; clone size: few; D gene: TRBD2; CDR3 protein: CASSEWGRVGTGELFF; CDR3 DNA: TGTGCCAGCAGCGAGTGGGGGAGGGTCGGAACCGGGGAGCTGTTTTTT
V gene: TRBV14; J gene: TRBJ2-1; clone size: NA; D gene: NA; CDR3 protein: CASRHSGNEQFF; CDR3 DNA: TGTGCCAGCAGGCACTCGGGGAATGAGCAGTTCTTC
V gene: TRBV29-1; J gene: TRBJ1-3; clone size: few; D gene: NA; CDR3 protein: CSVRTDGNTIYF; CDR3 DNA: TGCAGCGTTCGAACGGATGGAAACACCATATATTTT
V gene: TRBV2; J gene: TRBJ2-7; clone size: NA; D gene: NA; CDR3 protein: CASRPKGLAYEQYF; CDR3 DNA: TGTGCCAGCAGGCCCAAGGGGCTAGCCTACGAGCAGTACTTC
V gene: TRBV7-6; J gene: TRBJ2-7; clone size: NA; D gene: NA; CDR3 protein: CASSSSGIPGEQYF; CDR3 DNA: TGTGCCAGCAGCTCTTCCGGGATCCCGGGAGAGCAGTACTTC
V gene: TRBV5-1; J gene: TRBJ2-2; clone size: few; D gene: NA; CDR3 protein: CASSSYTGELFF; CDR3 DNA: TGCGCCAGCAGCTCCTACACCGGGGAGCTGTTTTTT
V gene: TRBV9; J gene: TRBJ1-6; clone size: NA; D gene: NA; CDR3 protein: CASSPQNGRGSPLHF; CDR3 DNA: TGTGCCAGCAGCCCCCAGAACGGGAGAGGTTCACCCCTCCACTTT
V gene: TRBV18; J gene: TRBJ2-2; clone size: NA; D gene: NA; CDR3 protein: CASSPPNTGELFF; CDR3 DNA: TGTGCCAGCTCACCACCGAACACCGGGGAGCTGTTTTTT
V gene: TRBV11-2; J gene: TRBJ2-7; clone size: NA; D gene: NA; CDR3 protein: CASSLTYPDTDYEQYF; CDR3 DNA: TGTGCCAGCAGCCTGACGTACCCCGACACCGACTACGAGCAGTACTTC
V gene: TRBV28; J gene: TRBJ2-3; clone size: NA; D gene: TRBD2; CDR3 protein: CASSLPGGSSDTQYF; CDR3 DNA: TGTGCCAGCAGTCTTCCCGGGGGGAGTTCAGATACGCAGTATTTT
V gene: TRBV15; J gene: TRBJ1-2; clone size: NA; D gene: TRBD1; CDR3 protein: CATSARDRGAYTF; CDR3 DNA: TGTGCCACCAGCGCCCGGGACAGGGGCGCCTACACCTTC
V gene: TRBV6-1; J gene: TRBJ1-6; clone size: NA; D gene: NA; CDR3 protein: CASDEKGPGNSPLHF; CDR3 DNA: TGTGCCAGTGATGAGAAGGGTCCCGGTAATTCACCCCTCCACTTT
V gene: TRBV7-3; J gene: TRBJ2-7; clone size: NA; D gene: TRBD2; CDR3 protein: CASSRIAGYEQYF; CDR3 DNA: TGTGCCAGCAGCAGGATAGCGGGCTACGAGCAGTACTTC
V gene: TRBV28; J gene: TRBJ1-3; clone size: few; D gene: NA; CDR3 protein: CASSLSRGGNTIYF; CDR3 DNA: TGTGCCAGCAGTTTATCACGGGGAGGAAACACCATATATTTT
V gene: TRBV28; J gene: TRBJ1-2; clone size: NA; D gene: NA; CDR3 protein: CASSLTANYGYTF; CDR3 DNA: TGTGCCAGCAGTTTAACAGCAAACTATGGCTACACCTTC
V gene: TRBV7-2; J gene: TRBJ1-2; clone size: NA; D gene: NA; CDR3 protein: CASSRQGSYGYTF; CDR3 DNA: TGTGCCAGCAGCAGGCAGGGGTCCTATGGCTACACCTTC
V gene: TRBV28; J gene: TRBJ1-1; clone size: NA; D gene: NA; CDR3 protein: CASSPNGEAFF; CDR3 DNA: TGTGCCAGCAGCCCGAACGGGGAAGCTTTCTTT
V gene: TRBV19; J gene: TRBJ1-3; clone size: NA; D gene: NA; CDR3 protein: CASISRGSGNTIYF; CDR3 DNA: TGTGCCAGTATCTCAAGGGGCTCTGGAAACACCATATATTTT
V gene: TRBV28; J gene: TRBJ2-3; clone size: NA; D gene: TRBD1; CDR3 protein: CASQVAGGHTDTQYF; CDR3 DNA: TGTGCCAGCCAAGTGGCAGGGGGCCACACAGATACGCAGTATTTT
V gene: TRBV5-1; J gene: TRBJ1-2; clone size: few; D gene: NA; CDR3 protein: CASGTVETGNGYTF; CDR3 DNA: TGCGCCAGCGGTACGGTGGAGACAGGAAACGGCTACACCTTC
V gene: TRBV29-1; J gene: TRBJ2-5; clone size: NA; D gene: TRBD1; CDR3 protein: CSVENRDRGLETQYF; CDR3 DNA: TGCAGCGTTGAAAACCGGGACAGGGGTCTGGAGACCCAGTACTTC
V gene: TRBV15; J gene: TRBJ2-1; clone size: NA; D gene: TRBD2; CDR3 protein: CATSTSGGTYNEQFF; CDR3 DNA: TGTGCCACCTCGACTAGCGGGGGAACGTACAATGAGCAGTTCTTC
V gene: TRBV5-8; J gene: TRBJ1-2; clone size: NA; D gene: NA; CDR3 protein: CASSYDRLPVLGYTF; CDR3 DNA: TGTGCCAGCAGTTACGACAGACTTCCAGTCTTAGGCTACACCTTC
V gene: TRBV4-2; J gene: TRBJ1-2; clone size: few; D gene: NA; CDR3 protein: CASSQDLGGVNYGYTF; CDR3 DNA: TGTGCCAGCAGCCAAGATCTTGGGGGAGTAAACTATGGCTACACCTTC
V gene: TRBV7-9; J gene: TRBJ1-1; clone size: NA; D gene: NA; CDR3 protein: CASSPGPRTEAFF; CDR3 DNA: TGTGCCAGCAGCCCGGGCCCTCGAACTGAAGCTTTCTTT
V gene: TRBV27; J gene: TRBJ1-5; clone size: NA; D gene: NA; CDR3 protein: CASSQEGRIHQPQHF; CDR3 DNA: TGTGCCAGCAGCCAAGAGGGCAGGATTCATCAGCCCCAGCATTTT
V gene: TRBV19; J gene: TRBJ2-2; clone size: NA; D gene: NA; CDR3 protein: CASSIGVGLQNTGELFF; CDR3 DNA: TGTGCCAGTAGTATAGGAGTAGGACTACAAAACACCGGGGAGCTGTTTTTT
V gene: TRBV6-5; J gene: TRBJ2-5; clone size: NA; D gene: NA; CDR3 protein: CASSYLPTGQETQYF; CDR3 DNA: TGTGCCAGCAGTTATCTCCCCACGGGGCAAGAGACCCAGTACTTC
V gene: TRBV6-6; J gene: TRBJ1-2; clone size: NA; D gene: NA; CDR3 protein: CASRVADWGYTF; CDR3 DNA: TGTGCCAGCAGGGTTGCAGATTGGGGCTACACCTTC
V gene: TRBV5-1; J gene: TRBJ1-6; clone size: NA; D gene: TRBD1; CDR3 protein: CASSGIGTGGSPLHF; CDR3 DNA: TGCGCCAGCAGCGGAATTGGGACAGGGGGTTCACCCCTCCACTTT
V gene: TRBV6-1; J gene: TRBJ2-7; clone size: few; D gene: NA; CDR3 protein: CASSDVLGEQYF; CDR3 DNA: TGTGCCAGCAGCGATGTTTTGGGCGAGCAGTACTTC
V gene: TRBV5-6; J gene: TRBJ1-1; clone size: NA; D gene: TRBD1; CDR3 protein: CASSPPGQGSSEAFF; CDR3 DNA: TGTGCCAGCAGCCCCCCGGGACAGGGGTCTTCTGAAGCTTTCTTT
V gene: TRBV30; J gene: TRBJ2-7; clone size: NA; D gene: TRBD1; CDR3 protein: CAWTRDRGSEQYF; CDR3 DNA: TGTGCCTGGACCAGGGACAGGGGTTCCGAGCAGTACTTC
V gene: TRBV6-4; J gene: TRBJ2-1; clone size: NA; D gene: NA; CDR3 protein: CASSVQGTSYNEQFF; CDR3 DNA: TGTGCCAGCAGTGTCCAGGGGACGTCCTACAATGAGCAGTTCTTC
V gene: TRBV10-3; J gene: TRBJ2-6; clone size: NA; D gene: NA; CDR3 protein: CAISSLDPSSGANVLTF; CDR3 DNA: TGTGCCATCAGTTCTCTTGACCCTTCCTCTGGGGCCAACGTCCTGACTTTC
V gene: TRBV6-1; J gene: TRBJ1-2; clone size: few; D gene: NA; CDR3 protein: CASSAINLFGYTF; CDR3 DNA: TGTGCCAGCAGTGCCATAAACCTATTTGGCTACACCTTC
V gene: TRBV21-1; J gene: TRBJ1-1; clone size: NA; D gene: NA; CDR3 protein: CASSKGGTGSQKDTEAFF; CDR3 DNA: TGTGCCAGCAGCAAAGGGGGAACAGGGAGTCAGAAGGACACTGAAGCTTTCTTT